Below are 5 T cell receptor beta chains sequenced from a single sample in a study of cytomegalovirus exposure and HLA in healthy donors. The primer mix had 60 Vbeta and 13 Jbeta primers. Sequencing used immunoSEQ multiplex PCR; TCRdb keeps in-frame clones, though not all of them. Among 120,000 to 150,000 clones listed, about 79% were seen once. Sequenced: PBMCs. These receptors were taken from a male donor in good health and CMV-seronegative.

This rearrangement joins TRBV7-8 to TRBJ2-7; tentatively, D is TRBD2 (7 bases). V lost 5 bases and J 2 bases, leaving 22 bases between the germline ends. Germline CDR1 reads SGHVS; CDR2 reads FQNEAQ. This CDR3 region has 17 residues. The CDR3 loop reads CASSPQLAGAKTYEQYF. CDR3 nucleotide sequence: TGTGCCAGCAGCCCCCAACTTGCGGGGGCCAAAACCTACGAGCAGTACTTC.

CDR3 loop: CASSYSRQATGNTIYF. CDR3 nucleotide sequence: TGTGCCAGCAGTTACTCGCGGCAAGCCACTGGAAACACCATATATTTT. This sequence joins TRBV6-6 and TRBJ1-3; the D is unclear. Looked up from germline, CDR1 is MNHNY and CDR2 is SVGAGI (reference sequence). Deletions cut 0 bases from V and 2 bases from J, with 11 bases between. The CDR3 loop spans 16 amino acids.

This chain links TRBV12-5 with TRBJ1-6; D unclear. The germline V and J ends were trimmed by 3 bases and 7 bases, with 4 bases remaining between them. This CDR3 has 12 amino acids. Germline V gene lookup returns CDR1 LGHNT and CDR2 FRNRAP. The CDR3 loop reads CASGFQNSPLHF. The CDR3 DNA follows: TGTGCTAGTGGTTTTCAGAATTCACCCCTCCACTTT.

The chain employs TRBV2 and TRBJ2-1, with D perhaps matching TRBD1 (5 bases). CDR1 is SNHLY, CDR2 FYNNEI, per germline. V shed 7 bases and J shed 6 bases, with 10 bases lying between them. The length of the CDR3 is 12 residues. CDR3 amino acids: CASKQDGNEQFF. The CDR3 DNA reads as TGTGCCAGCAAACAGGACGGCAATGAGCAGTTCTTC.

This sequence joins TRBV2 and TRBJ1-1, with D perhaps TRBD1 (6 bases). Looked up from germline, CDR1 is SNHLY and CDR2 is FYNNEI. V was clipped by 3 bases and J by 4 bases, with 12 bases between them. This CDR3 spans 14 amino acids. The CDR3 DNA reads TGTGCCAGCAGTGAGCGACAGGCCTTCACTGAAGCTTTCTTT. Translated, it gives CASSERQAFTEAFF.